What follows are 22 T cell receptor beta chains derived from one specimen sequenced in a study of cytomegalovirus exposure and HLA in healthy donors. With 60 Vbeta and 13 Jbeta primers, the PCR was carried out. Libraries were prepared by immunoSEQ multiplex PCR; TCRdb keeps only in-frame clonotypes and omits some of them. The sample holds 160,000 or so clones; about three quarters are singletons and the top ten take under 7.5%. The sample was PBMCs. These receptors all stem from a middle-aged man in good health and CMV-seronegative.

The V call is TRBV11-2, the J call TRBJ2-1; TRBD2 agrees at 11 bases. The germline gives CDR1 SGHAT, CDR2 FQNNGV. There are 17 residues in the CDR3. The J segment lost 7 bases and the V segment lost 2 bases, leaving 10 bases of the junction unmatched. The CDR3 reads CASSLSVGLAAGNEQFF. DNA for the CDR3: TGTGCCAGCAGCTTAAGTGTGGGACTAGCGGCCGGGAATGAGCAGTTCTTC.

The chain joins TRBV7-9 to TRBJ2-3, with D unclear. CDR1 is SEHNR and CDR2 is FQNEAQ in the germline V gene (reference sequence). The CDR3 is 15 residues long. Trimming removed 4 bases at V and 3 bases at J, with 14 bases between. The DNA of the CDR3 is TGTGCCAGCAGCTCCGACCTGCTGAGGACAGATACGCAGTATTTT. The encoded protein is CASSSDLLRTDTQYF.

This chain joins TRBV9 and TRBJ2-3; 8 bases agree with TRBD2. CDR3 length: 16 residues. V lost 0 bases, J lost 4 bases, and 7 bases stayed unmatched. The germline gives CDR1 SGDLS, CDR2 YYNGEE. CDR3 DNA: TGTGCCAGCAGCGTAGGCGTTCGGGGGGGCGCAGATACGCAGTATTTT. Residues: CASSVGVRGGADTQYF. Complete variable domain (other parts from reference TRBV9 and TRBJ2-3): DSGVTQTPKHLITATGQRVTLRCSPRSGDLSVYWYQQSLDQGLQFLIQYYNGEERAKGNILERFSAQQFPDLHSELNLSSLELGDSALYFCASSVGVRGGADTQYFGPGTRLTVL.

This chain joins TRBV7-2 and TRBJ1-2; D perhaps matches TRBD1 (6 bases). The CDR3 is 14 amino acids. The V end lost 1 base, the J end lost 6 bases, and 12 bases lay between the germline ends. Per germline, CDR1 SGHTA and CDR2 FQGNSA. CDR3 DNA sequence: TGTGCCAGCAGCTTAGTTTGGGCAGGGGATGGCTACACCTTC. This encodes CASSLVWAGDGYTF. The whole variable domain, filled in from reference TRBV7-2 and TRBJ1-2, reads GAGVSQSPSNKVTEKGKDVELRCDPISGHTALYWYRQSLGQGLEFLIYFQGNSAPDKSGLPSDRFSAERTGGSVSTLTIQRTQQEDSAVYLCASSLVWAGDGYTFGSGTRLTVV.

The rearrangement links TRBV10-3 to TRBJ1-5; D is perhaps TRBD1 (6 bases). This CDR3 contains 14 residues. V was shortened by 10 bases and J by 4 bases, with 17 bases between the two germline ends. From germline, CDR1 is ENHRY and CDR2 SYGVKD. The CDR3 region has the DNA TGTGCCACTGGGGGGGCTAGAGAGAATCAGCCCCAGCATTTT. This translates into CATGGARENQPQHF.

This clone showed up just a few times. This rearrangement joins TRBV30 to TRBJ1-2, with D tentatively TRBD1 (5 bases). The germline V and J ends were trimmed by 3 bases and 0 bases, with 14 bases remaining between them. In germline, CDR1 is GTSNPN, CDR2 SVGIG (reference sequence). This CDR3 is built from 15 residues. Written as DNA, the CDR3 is TGTGCCTGGAGAACAGGCGCCGGAACTAACTATGGCTACACCTTC. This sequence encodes CAWRTGAGTNYGYTF.

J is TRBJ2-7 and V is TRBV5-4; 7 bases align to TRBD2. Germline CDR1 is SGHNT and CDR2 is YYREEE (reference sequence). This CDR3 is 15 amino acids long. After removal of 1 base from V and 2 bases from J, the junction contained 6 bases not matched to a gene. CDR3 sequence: CASSLNERGPYEQYF. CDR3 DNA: TGTGCCAGCAGCTTGAATGAGCGGGGACCCTACGAGCAGTACTTC.

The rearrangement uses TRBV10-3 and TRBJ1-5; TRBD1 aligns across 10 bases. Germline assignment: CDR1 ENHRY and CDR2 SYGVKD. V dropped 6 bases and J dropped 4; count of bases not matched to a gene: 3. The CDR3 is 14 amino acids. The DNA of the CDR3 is TGTGCCATCAGAGCGGACAGGGGGAATCAGCCCCAGCATTTT. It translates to CAIRADRGNQPQHF.

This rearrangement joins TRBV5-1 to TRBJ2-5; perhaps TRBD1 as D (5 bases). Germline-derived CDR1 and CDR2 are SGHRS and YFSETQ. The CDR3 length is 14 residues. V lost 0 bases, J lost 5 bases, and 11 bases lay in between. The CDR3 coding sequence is TGCGCCAGCAGCTTGGAACCTTCAGGGGAGACCCAGTACTTC. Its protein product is CASSLEPSGETQYF.

The CDR3 is CAWRSPAGVNQPQHF. Written as DNA, the CDR3 is TGTGCCTGGAGATCACCGGCGGGTGTCAATCAGCCCCAGCATTTT. The chain carries TRBV30 and TRBJ1-5; D gene ambiguous. V shed 3 bases and J shed 3 bases, with 15 bases lying between them. In germline, CDR1 is GTSNPN, CDR2 SVGIG (reference sequence). This CDR3 spans 15 amino acids.

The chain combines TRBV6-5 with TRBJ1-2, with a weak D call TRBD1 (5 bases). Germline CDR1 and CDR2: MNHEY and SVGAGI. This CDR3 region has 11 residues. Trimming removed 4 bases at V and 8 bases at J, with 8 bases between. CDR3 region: CASSWGKGYTF. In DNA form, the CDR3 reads TGTGCCAGCAGTTGGGGCAAAGGCTACACCTTC.

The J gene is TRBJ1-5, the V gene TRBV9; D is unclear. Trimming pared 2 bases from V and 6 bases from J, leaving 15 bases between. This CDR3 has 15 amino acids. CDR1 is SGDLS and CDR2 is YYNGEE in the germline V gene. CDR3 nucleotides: TGTGCCAGCAGCGTCTCGGACGGAGGAATTCAGCCCCAGCATTTT. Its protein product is CASSVSDGGIQPQHF.

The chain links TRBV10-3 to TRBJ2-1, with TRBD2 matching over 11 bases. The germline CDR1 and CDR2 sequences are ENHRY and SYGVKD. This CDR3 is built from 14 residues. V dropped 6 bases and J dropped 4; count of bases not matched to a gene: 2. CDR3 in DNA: TGTGCCATCAGGGGACTAGCGGATTACAATGAGCAGTTCTTC. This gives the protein CAIRGLADYNEQFF.

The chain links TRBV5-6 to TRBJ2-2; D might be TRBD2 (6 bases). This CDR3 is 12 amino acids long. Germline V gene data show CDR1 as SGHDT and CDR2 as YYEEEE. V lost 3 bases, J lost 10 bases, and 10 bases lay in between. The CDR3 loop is CASSSGGTELFF. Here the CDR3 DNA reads TGTGCCAGCAGCTCCGGAGGGACGGAGCTGTTTTTT.

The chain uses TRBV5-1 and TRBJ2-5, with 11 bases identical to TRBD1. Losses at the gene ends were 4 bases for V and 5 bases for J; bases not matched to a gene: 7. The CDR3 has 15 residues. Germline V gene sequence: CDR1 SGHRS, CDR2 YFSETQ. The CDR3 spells CASSNSGQGAETQYF. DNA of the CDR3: TGCGCCAGCAGCAACTCCGGACAGGGGGCCGAGACCCAGTACTTC.

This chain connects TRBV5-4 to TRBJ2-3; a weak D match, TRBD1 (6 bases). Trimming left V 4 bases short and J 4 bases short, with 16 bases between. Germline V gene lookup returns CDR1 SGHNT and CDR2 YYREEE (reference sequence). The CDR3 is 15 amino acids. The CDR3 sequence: CASSLDRLGADTQYF. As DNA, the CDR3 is TGTGCCAGCAGCCTCGACAGGTTGGGTGCAGATACGCAGTATTTT.

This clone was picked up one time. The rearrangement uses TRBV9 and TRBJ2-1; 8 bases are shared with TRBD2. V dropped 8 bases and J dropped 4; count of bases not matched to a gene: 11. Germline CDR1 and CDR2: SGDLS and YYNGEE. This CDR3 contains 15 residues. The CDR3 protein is CASTLAADGYNEQFF. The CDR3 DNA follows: TGTGCCAGTACACTAGCGGCAGATGGGTACAATGAGCAGTTCTTC.

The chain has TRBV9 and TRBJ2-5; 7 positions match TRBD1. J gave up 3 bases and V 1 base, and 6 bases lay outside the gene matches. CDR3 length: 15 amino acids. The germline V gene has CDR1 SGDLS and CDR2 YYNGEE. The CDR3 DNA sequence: TGTGCCAGCAGCGTACGGACAGGACGGGAAGAGACCCAGTACTTC. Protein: CASSVRTGREETQYF.

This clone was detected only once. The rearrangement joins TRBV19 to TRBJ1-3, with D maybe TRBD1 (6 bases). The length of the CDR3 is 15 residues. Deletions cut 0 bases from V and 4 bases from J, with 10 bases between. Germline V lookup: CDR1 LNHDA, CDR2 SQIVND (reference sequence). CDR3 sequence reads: CASSIEGTKGNTIYF. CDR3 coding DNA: TGTGCCAGTAGTATAGAGGGGACAAAAGGAAACACCATATATTTT.

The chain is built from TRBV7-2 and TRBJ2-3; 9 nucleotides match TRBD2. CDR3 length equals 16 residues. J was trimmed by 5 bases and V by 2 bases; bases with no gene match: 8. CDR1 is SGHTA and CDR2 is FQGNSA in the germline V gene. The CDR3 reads CASSLTGGGARDTQYF. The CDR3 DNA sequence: TGTGCCAGCAGCTTAACGGGCGGGGGGGCCAGAGATACGCAGTATTTT. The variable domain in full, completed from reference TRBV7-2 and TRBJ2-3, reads GAGVSQSPSNKVTEKGKDVELRCDPISGHTALYWYRQSLGQGLEFLIYFQGNSAPDKSGLPSDRFSAERTGGSVSTLTIQRTQQEDSAVYLCASSLTGGGARDTQYFGPGTRLTVL.

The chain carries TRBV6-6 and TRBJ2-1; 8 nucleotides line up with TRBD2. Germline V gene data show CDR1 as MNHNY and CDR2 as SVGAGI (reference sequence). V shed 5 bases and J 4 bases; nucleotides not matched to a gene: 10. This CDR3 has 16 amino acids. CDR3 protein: CASSPRTSHPYNEQFF. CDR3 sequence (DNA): TGTGCCAGCAGTCCACGGACTAGCCACCCTTACAATGAGCAGTTCTTC.

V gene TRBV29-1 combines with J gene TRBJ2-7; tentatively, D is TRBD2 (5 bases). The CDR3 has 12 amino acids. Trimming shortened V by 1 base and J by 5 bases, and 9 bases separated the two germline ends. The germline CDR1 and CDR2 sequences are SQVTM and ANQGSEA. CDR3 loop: CSVEGTGDEQYF. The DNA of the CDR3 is TGCAGCGTTGAAGGTACCGGGGACGAGCAGTACTTC.